These 16 T cell receptor beta chains came from one sample sequenced in a study of spatial heterogeneity in lung cancer. This sample's time point: sample taken at primary tumor resection. Each CDR3 protein is one row after TCRdb ran MiXCR on the 5' RACE reads. The data show over 50,000 distinct CDR3 sequences, approximately 6% seen once. Material: PBMCs, obtained at surgery. The receptor set was obtained from a female donor with early-stage non-small cell lung cancer.

This clonotype was found a few times. The chain employs TRBV12-3 or TRBV12-4 and TRBJ2-5; 8 nucleotides agree with TRBD1. The CDR3 has 17 amino acids. V was clipped by 5 bases and J by 0 bases; unmatched bases: 11. The CDR3 bases are TGTGCCAGCAGTCGACAGGGGAAATGGGGGTACCAAGAGACCCAGTACTTC. As protein: CASSRQGKWGYQETQYF.

At least ten counts were recorded for this clonotype. CDR3 amino acids: CASSQAPAGRSDTQYF. CDR3 coding DNA: TGCGCCAGCAGCCAAGCTCCTGCGGGGCGGTCAGATACGCAGTATTTT. The chain links TRBV4-1 to TRBJ2-3; maybe TRBD2 (6 bases). CDR1 and CDR2 from the germline V gene are MGHRA and YSYEKL. This CDR3 is 16 amino acids long. V dropped 1 base and J dropped 4 bases, with 15 bases sitting between them.

This clonotype was observed many times. The chain recombines TRBV28 with TRBJ2-7; D unclear. The CDR3 covers 16 residues. Germline CDR1 and CDR2: MDHEN and SYDVKM. Trimming pared 3 bases from V and 0 bases from J, leaving 15 bases between. The CDR3 reads CASSLGRANISYEQYF. CDR3 nucleotide sequence: TGTGCCAGCAGTTTGGGCCGGGCTAACATCTCCTACGAGCAGTACTTC.

There are many counts of this clonotype. This sequence joins TRBV7-2 and TRBJ2-2, with D maybe TRBD2 (6 bases). This CDR3 has 14 residues. Germline V gene data show CDR1 as SGHTA and CDR2 as FQGNSA. Trimming took off 4 bases at V and 6 bases at J, with 12 bases between the two ends. This CDR3 reads CASSWGRRAGELFF. CDR3 DNA sequence: TGTGCCAGCAGCTGGGGAAGGAGGGCCGGGGAGCTGTTTTTT.

Many counts were recorded for this clonotype. The genes are TRBV10-1 and TRBJ2-7; 9 bases align to TRBD1. In germline, CDR1 is WNHNN, CDR2 SYGVQD (reference sequence). The J segment lost 3 bases and the V segment lost 1 base, leaving 4 bases of the junction unmatched. The CDR3 has 15 amino acids. CDR3 DNA: TGCGCCAGCAGTGAGTGGGACAGGGAAGTCTACGAGCAGTACTTC. Its translation: CASSEWDREVYEQYF.

This chain joins TRBV6-1 and TRBJ1-5; D unresolved. The CDR3 covers 13 residues. The germline gives CDR1 MNHNS, CDR2 SASEGT. Trimming pared 1 base from V and 6 bases from J, leaving 7 bases between. CDR3 sequence: CASSEVEIQPQHF. The CDR3 nucleotides read TGTGCCAGCAGTGAAGTAGAAATTCAGCCCCAGCATTTT.

By proportion, this clonotype is medium-sized. The V and J genes are TRBV20-1 and TRBJ1-1; 8 positions agree with TRBD1. The germline V gene encodes CDR1 DFQATT and CDR2 SNEGSKA (reference sequence). V gave up 6 bases and J gave up 3 bases; unmatched junction bases: 3. CDR3 length: 12 amino acids. The CDR3 protein is CSAPDRDTEAFF. In DNA, the CDR3 is TGCAGTGCCCCGGACAGGGACACTGAAGCTTTCTTT.

This clonotype was seen repeatedly, ten times or more. The J gene is TRBJ2-1, the V gene TRBV7-6; D perhaps matches TRBD1 (6 bases). CDR1 is SGHVS, CDR2 FNYEAQ, per germline. Trimming cost V 5 bases and J 9 bases, with 11 bases left between them. The CDR3 loop spans 12 amino acids. CDR3 amino acids: CASSDVGAEQFF. CDR3 coding DNA: TGTGCCAGCAGCGATGTGGGGGCTGAGCAGTTCTTC.

The rearrangement joins TRBV7-3 to TRBJ2-3; 7 bases fit TRBD1. This CDR3 spans 15 amino acids. Germline assignment: CDR1 SGHTA and CDR2 FQGTGA. The J segment lost 6 bases and the V segment lost 5 bases, leaving 11 bases of the junction unmatched. CDR3: CASSRPGQIMDTQYF. In nucleotides, the CDR3 is TGTGCCAGCAGCAGACCGGGACAGATTATGGATACGCAGTATTTT.

V usage is TRBV6-2 or TRBV6-3 and J usage is TRBJ2-7; 9 bases align to TRBD1. Germline V gene lookup returns CDR1 MNHEY and CDR2 SVGEGT. J was trimmed by 1 base and V by 6 bases; bases with no gene match: 7. This CDR3 has 15 residues. CDR3 in DNA: TGTGCCAGCAGCTCCCGGACAGGGGCGTCCTACGAGCAGTACTTC. Protein: CASSSRTGASYEQYF.

This clonotype has only a few counts. The rearrangement joins TRBV20-1 to TRBJ2-3, with 8 bases matching TRBD2. V was clipped by 5 bases and J by 0 bases; unmatched bases: 10. The CDR3 spans 16 residues. Per germline, CDR1 DFQATT and CDR2 SNEGSKA (reference sequence). DNA of the CDR3: TGCAGTGCTCCCAAATGGGAGCGGGGGAGCACAGATACGCAGTATTTT. It yields the protein CSAPKWERGSTDTQYF.

In its sample, this clonotype was seen many times. The chain uses TRBV29-1 and TRBJ2-4; D is ambiguous. Germline V gene lookup returns CDR1 SQVTM and CDR2 ANQGSEA. The CDR3 spans 12 residues. V was clipped by 6 bases and J by 3 bases, with 9 bases between them. CDR3 DNA: TGCAGCGTCCTGATAGTCAAAAACATTCAGTACTTC. This sequence encodes CSVLIVKNIQYF.

This clonotype was observed a few times. The chain has TRBV18 and TRBJ2-5; possible D gene TRBD2, 5 bases. Germline values: CDR1 KGHSH, CDR2 LQKENI. V was cut by 3 bases and J by 9 bases, with 11 bases left in between. This CDR3 spans 12 amino acids. The CDR3 reads CASSPPGSAQYF. For the CDR3, the DNA is TGTGCCAGCTCACCTCCGGGGTCGGCCCAGTACTTC.

The chain carries TRBV5-1 and TRBJ1-1, with unresolved D. This CDR3 comprises 13 residues. Trimming took 0 bases from V and 1 from J, leaving 4 bases between them. Germline V gene sequence: CDR1 SGHRS, CDR2 YFSETQ. The CDR3 protein is CASSLDWNTEAFF. The DNA for the CDR3 is TGCGCCAGCAGCTTGGACTGGAACACTGAAGCTTTCTTT.

This clonotype has at least ten counts. The rearrangement joins TRBV5-1 to TRBJ2-1; D gene unclear. This CDR3 spans 14 amino acids. The germline V gene encodes CDR1 SGHRS and CDR2 YFSETQ. V lost 3 bases and J 0 bases, leaving 7 bases between the germline ends. The CDR3 nucleotides are TGCGCCAGCAGCTCTTCGAGCTCCTACAATGAGCAGTTCTTC. This translates into CASSSSSSYNEQFF.

Many counts were recorded for this clonotype. The genes are TRBV29-1 and TRBJ2-3, with D possibly matching TRBD2 (5 bases). The CDR3 sequence is 15 residues long. Trimming left V 0 bases short and J 3 bases short, with 13 bases between. Germline lookup yields CDR1 SQVTM and CDR2 ANQGSEA. DNA for the CDR3: TGCAGCGTTGAAGAGGCGGGCCACGGAACAGATACGCAGTATTTT. Amino acids: CSVEEAGHGTDTQYF.